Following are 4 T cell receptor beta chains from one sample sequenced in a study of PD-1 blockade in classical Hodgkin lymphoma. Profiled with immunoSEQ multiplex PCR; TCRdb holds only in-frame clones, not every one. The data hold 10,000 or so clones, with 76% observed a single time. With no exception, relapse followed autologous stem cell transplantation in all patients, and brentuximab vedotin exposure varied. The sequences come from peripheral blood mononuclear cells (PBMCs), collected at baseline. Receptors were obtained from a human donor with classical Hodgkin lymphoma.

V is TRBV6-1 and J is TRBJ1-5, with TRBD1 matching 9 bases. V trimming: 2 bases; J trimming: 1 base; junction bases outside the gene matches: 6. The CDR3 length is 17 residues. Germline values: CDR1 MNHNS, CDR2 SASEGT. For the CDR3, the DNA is TGTGCCAGCAGTGAACTGGGACAGGGCAGGAGCAATCAGCCCCAGCATTTT. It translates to CASSELGQGRSNQPQHF.

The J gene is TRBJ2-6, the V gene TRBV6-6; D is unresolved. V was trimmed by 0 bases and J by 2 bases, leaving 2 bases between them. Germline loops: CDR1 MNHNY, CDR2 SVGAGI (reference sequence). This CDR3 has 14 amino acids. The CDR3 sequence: CASSYSTGANVLTF. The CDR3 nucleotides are TGTGCCAGCAGTTACTCGACTGGGGCCAACGTCCTGACTTTC.

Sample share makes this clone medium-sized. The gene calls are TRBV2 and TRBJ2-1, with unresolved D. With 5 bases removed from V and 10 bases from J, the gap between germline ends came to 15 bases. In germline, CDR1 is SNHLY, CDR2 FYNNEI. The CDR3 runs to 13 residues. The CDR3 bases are TGTGCCAGCAGTTCCGAACGGACCCTCGAGCAGTTCTTC. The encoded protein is CASSSERTLEQFF.

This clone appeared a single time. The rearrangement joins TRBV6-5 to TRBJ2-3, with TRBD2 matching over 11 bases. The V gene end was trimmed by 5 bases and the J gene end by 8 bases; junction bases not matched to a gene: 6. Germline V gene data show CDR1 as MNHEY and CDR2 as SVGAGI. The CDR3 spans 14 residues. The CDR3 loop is CASSLLAGASTQYF. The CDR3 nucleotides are TGTGCCAGCAGTCTACTAGCGGGAGCCTCTACGCAGTATTTT.